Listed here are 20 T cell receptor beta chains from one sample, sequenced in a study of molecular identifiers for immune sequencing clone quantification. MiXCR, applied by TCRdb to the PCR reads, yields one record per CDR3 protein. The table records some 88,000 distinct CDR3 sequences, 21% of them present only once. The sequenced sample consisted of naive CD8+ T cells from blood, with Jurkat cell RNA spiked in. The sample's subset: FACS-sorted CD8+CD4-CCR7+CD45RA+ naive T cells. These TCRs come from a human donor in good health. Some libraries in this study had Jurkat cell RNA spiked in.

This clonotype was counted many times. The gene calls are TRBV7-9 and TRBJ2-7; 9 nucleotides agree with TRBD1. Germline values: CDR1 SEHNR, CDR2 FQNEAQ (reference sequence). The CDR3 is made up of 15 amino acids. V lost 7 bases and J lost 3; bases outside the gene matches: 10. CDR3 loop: CASTPLRDRDYEQYF. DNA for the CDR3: TGTGCCAGCACCCCCCTCCGGGACAGGGACTACGAGCAGTACTTC.

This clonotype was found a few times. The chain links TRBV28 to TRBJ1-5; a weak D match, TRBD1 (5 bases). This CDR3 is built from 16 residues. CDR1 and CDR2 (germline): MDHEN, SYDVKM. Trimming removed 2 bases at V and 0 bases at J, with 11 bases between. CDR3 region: CASSLIGAGSNQPQHF. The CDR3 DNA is TGTGCCAGCAGTTTAATAGGGGCGGGTAGCAATCAGCCCCAGCATTTT. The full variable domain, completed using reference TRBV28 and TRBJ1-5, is DVKVTQSSRYLVKRTGEKVFLECVQDMDHENMFWYRQDPGLGLRLIYFSYDVKMKEKGDIPEGYSVSREKKERFSLILESASTNQTSMYLCASSLIGAGSNQPQHFGDGTRLSIL.

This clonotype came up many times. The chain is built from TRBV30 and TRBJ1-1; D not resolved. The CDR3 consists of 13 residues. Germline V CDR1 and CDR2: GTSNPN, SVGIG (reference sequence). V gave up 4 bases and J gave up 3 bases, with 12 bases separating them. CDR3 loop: CAWTTRRDTEAFF. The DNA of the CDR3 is TGTGCCTGGACGACTCGCCGGGACACTGAAGCTTTCTTT.

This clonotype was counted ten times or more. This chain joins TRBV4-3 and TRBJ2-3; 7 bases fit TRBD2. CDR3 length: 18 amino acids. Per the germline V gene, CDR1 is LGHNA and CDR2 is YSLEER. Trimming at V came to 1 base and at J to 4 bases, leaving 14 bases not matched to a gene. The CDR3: CASSQGGTQGRGSDTQYF. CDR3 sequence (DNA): TGCGCCAGCAGCCAAGGTGGGACGCAAGGGAGGGGCTCAGATACGCAGTATTTT.

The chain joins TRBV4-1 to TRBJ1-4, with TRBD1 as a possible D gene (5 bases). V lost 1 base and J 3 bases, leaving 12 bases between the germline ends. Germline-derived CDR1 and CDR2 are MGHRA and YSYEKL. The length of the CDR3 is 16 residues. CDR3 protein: CASSQGGGPANEKLFF. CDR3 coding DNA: TGCGCCAGCAGCCAAGGGGGCGGGCCAGCTAATGAAAAACTGTTTTTT.

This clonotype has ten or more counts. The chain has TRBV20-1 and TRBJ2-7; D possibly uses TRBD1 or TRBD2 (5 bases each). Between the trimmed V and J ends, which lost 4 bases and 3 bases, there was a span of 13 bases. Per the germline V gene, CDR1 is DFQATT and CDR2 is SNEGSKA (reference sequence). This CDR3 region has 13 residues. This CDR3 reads CSANSEDIYEQYF. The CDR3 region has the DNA TGCAGTGCTAACTCGGAGGACATCTACGAGCAGTACTTC.

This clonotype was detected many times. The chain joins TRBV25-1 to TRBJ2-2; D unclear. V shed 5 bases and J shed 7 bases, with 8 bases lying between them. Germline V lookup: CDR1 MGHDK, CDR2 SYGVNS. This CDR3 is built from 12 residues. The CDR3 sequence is CASSLPHGELFF. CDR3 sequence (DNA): TGTGCCAGCAGTCTCCCCCACGGGGAGCTGTTTTTT.

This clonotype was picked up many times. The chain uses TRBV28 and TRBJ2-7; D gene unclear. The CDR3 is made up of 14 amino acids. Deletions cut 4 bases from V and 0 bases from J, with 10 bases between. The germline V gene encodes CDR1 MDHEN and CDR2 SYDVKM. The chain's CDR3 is CASSSGLASYEQYF. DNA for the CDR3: TGTGCCAGCAGTTCTGGGTTAGCCTCCTACGAGCAGTACTTC.

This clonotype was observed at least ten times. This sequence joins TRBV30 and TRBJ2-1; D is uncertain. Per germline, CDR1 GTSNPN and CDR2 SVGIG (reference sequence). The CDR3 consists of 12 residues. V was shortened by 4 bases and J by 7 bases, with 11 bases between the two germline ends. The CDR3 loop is CAWTEPTNEQFF. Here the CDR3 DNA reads TGTGCCTGGACAGAACCTACAAATGAGCAGTTCTTC. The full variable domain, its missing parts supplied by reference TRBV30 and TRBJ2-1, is SQTIHQWPATLVQPVGSPLSLECTVEGTSNPNLYWYRQAAGRGLQLLFYSVGIGQISSEVPQNLSASRPQDRQFILSSKKLLLSDSGFYLCAWTEPTNEQFFGPGTRLTVL.

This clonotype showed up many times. The CDR3 nucleotides are TGTGCCAGCAGCTTGGCCAGGGAAGAAAAACTGTTTTTT. It specifies CASSLAREEKLFF. The rearrangement uses TRBV13 and TRBJ1-4; TRBD1 is a possible D gene (5 bases). V was shortened by 3 bases and J by 8 bases, with 10 bases between the two germline ends. Germline CDR1 is PRHDT and CDR2 is FYEKMQ (reference sequence). The CDR3 runs to 13 residues.

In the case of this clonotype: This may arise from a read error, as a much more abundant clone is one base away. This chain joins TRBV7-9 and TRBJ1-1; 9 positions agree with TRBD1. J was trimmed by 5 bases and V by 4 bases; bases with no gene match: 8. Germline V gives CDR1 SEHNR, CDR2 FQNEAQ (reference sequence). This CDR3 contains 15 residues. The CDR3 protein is CASSSRQGDGTEAFF. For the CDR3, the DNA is TGTGCCAGCAGCTCCCGACAGGGGGATGGTACTGAAGCTTTCTTT.

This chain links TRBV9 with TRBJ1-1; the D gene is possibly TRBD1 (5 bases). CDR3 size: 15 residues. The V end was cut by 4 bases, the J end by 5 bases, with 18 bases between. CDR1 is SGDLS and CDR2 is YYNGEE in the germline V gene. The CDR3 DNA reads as TGTGCCAGCAGCTCCCCCCCCGGGGGAAATACTGAAGCTTTCTTT. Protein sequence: CASSSPPGGNTEAFF.

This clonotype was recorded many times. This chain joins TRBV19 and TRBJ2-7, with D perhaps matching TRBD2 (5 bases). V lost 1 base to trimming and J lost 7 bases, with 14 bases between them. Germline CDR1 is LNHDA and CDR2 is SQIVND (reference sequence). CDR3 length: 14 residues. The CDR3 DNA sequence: TGTGCCAGTAGTATAGTTCTAGGAAGCGGAGAGCAGTACTTC. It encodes CASSIVLGSGEQYF. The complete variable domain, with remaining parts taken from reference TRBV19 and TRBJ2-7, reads DGGITQSPKYLFRKEGQNVTLSCEQNLNHDAMYWYRQDPGQGLRLIYYSQIVNDFQKGDIAEGYSVSREKKESFPLTVTSAQKNPTAFYLCASSIVLGSGEQYFGPGTRLTVT.

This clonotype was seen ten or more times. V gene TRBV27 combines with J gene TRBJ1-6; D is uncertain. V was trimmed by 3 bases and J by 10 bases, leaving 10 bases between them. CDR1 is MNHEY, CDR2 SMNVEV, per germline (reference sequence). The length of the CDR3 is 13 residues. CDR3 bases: TGTGCCAGCAGTTTCCGCGCCGGGTCACCCCTCCACTTT. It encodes CASSFRAGSPLHF.

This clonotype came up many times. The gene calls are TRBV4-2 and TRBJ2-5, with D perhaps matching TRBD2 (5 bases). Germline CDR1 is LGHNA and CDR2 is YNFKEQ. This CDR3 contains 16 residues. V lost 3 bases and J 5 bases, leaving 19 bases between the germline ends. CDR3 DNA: TGTGCCAGCAGCCAGGAGACACCCACGGGGAGCGAGACCCAGTACTTC. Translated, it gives CASSQETPTGSETQYF.

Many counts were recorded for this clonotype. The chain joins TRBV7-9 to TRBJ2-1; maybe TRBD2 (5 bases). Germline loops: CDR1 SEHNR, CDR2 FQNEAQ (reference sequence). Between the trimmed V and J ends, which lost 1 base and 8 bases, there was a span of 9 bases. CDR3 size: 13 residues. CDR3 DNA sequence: TGTGCCAGCAGCTTAGGGGGAGATGATGAGCAGTTCTTC. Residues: CASSLGGDDEQFF.

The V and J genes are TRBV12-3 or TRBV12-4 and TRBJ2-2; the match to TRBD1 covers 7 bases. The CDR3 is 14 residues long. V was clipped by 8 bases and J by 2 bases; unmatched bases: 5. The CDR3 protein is CASCAGGNTGELFF. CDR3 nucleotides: TGTGCCAGCTGCGCAGGGGGAAACACCGGGGAGCTGTTTTTT.

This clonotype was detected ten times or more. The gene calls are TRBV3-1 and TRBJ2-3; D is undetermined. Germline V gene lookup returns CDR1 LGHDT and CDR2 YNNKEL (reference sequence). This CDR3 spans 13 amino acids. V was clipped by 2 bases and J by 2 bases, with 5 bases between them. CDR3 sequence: CASSQNPTDTQYF. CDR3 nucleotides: TGTGCCAGCAGCCAAAACCCCACAGATACGCAGTATTTT.

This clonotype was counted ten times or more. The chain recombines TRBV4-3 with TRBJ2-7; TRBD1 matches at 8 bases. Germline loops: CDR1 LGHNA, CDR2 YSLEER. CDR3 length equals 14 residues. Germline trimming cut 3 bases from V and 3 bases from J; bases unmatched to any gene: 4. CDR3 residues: CASSQDRVGYEQYF. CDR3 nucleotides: TGCGCCAGCAGCCAGGACAGGGTGGGCTACGAGCAGTACTTC.

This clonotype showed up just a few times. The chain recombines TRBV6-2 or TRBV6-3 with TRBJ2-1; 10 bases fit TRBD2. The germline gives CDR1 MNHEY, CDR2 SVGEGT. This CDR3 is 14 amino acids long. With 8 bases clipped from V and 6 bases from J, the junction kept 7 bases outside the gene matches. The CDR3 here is CASLGTSVGNEQFF. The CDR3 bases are TGTGCCAGCTTGGGGACTAGCGTGGGCAATGAGCAGTTCTTC.